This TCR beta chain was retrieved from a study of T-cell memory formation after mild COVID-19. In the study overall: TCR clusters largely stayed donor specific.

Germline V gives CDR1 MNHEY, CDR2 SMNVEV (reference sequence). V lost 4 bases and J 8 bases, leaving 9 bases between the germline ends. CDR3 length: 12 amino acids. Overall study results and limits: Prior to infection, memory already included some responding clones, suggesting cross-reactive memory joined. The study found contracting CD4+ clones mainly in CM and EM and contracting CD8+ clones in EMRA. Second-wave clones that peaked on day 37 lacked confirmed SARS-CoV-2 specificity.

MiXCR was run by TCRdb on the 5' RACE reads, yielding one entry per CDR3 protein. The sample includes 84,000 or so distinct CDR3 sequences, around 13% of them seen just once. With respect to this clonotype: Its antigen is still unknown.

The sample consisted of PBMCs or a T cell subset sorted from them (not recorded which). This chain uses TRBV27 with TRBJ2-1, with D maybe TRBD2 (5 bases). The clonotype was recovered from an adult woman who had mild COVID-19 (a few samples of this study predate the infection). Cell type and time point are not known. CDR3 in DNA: TGTGCCAGCAGTTATTTCGGGGATGAGCAGTTCTTC. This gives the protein CASSYFGDEQFF.